A single T cell receptor beta chain is shown here with its context. TCRdb independently ran MiXCR on the RACE reads; one entry per CDR3 protein. The sample holds nearly 85,000 distinct CDR3 sequences, about 9.9% seen once. Per germline, CDR1 MNHNY and CDR2 SVGAGI (reference sequence). V lost 6 bases to trimming and J lost 3 bases, with 8 bases between them. The CDR3 is 12 amino acids. The record originates from a study of human T cells and chemical hapten exposure. The time point: patch test 2, 6 weeks after DPC sensitization. Specified treatment: therapeutic diphenylcyclopropenone sensitization with weekly scalp DPC.

Sequenced here: whole blood, sampled in connection with sensitization to the hapten diphenylcyclopropenone (DPC). V and J are TRBV6-6 and TRBJ1-2; D remains unclear. This sequence was found in a man aged 18 to 30 with alopecia areata. Some clones in this sample may be carry-over from other donors' samples. The CDR3 coding sequence is TGTGCCAGCAGGAAGGAAGACTATGGCTACACCTTC. Protein: CASRKEDYGYTF.